A selection of T cell receptor beta chains follows, all from one sample in a study of T cells in localized non-small cell lung cancer. Using immunoSEQ multiplex PCR, the repertoire was profiled, and TCRdb retains in-frame clones only, with some absent. The table records 6,000 or so clones, roughly 43% of them present only once. The sequenced sample was lung tumor tissue, obtained before any cancer treatment. Source of these receptors: a woman aged 40-70 years with stage II squamous cell lung carcinoma. Each CDR3 is given with its conserved first and last residue. The D gene is left open where the match is weak. The listing skips clone size in some rows; elsewhere it reads once, few, many or a size class.

D gene | clone size | J gene | V gene | CDR3 DNA | CDR3 protein
NA | NA | TRBJ2-1 | TRBV15 | TGTGCCACCAGCAGAGACCCCCCCAACCCTAGCGATCCGACCACGGTCAATGAGCAGTTCTTC | CATSRDPPNPSDPTTVNEQFF
NA | few | TRBJ1-3 | TRBV19 | TGTGCCAGTAGTTCGCGACAGCGCTCTGGAAACACCATATATTTT | CASSSRQRSGNTIYF
NA | NA | TRBJ1-1 | TRBV6-8 | TGTGCCAGCAGTAGGACGGGGGTGCGGACTGAAGCTTTCTTT | CASSRTGVRTEAFF
TRBD1 | NA | TRBJ1-6 | TRBV29-1 | TGCAGCGTTGCGACAGGGGGGGTTAATTCACCCCTCCACTTT | CSVATGGVNSPLHF
NA | NA | TRBJ1-5 | TRBV19 | TGTGCCAGTACTACGGGGGGTCAGCCCCAGCATTTT | CASTTGGQPQHF
NA | NA | TRBJ1-1 | TRBV29-1 | TGCAGCGTTGAGGGGGGGCTGAACACTGAAGCTTTCTTT | CSVEGGLNTEAFF
NA | NA | TRBJ2-7 | TRBV19 | TGTGCCAGTTCCCGGAAGGCCACTTACGAGCAGTACTTC | CASSRKATYEQYF
NA | few | TRBJ1-1 | TRBV7-6 | TGTGCCAGCAGCTTATTTGGCGGCTCGCGAAACACTGAAGCTTTCTTT | CASSLFGGSRNTEAFF
TRBD2 | NA | TRBJ2-2 | TRBV6-8 | TGTGCCAGCAGGGCGGGGGCCGGGGAGCTGTTTTTT | CASRAGAGELFF
NA | NA | TRBJ1-6 | TRBV19 | TGTGCCAGTAGTCCGGAGGTCTTCCCCCTCCACTTT | CASSPEVFPLHF
NA | NA | TRBJ2-3 | TRBV11-3 | TGTGCCAGCAGCTTGTGGCGGACCAGCCTAAAGGATACGCAGTATTTT | CASSLWRTSLKDTQYF
NA | few | TRBJ1-2 | TRBV25-1 | TGTGCCAGCAGTGAACACAACCCCGGGGCATCGAATGGCTACACCTTC | CASSEHNPGASNGYTF
NA | NA | TRBJ2-3 | TRBV19 | TGTGCCAGTAGGCTAGCTGGGACAGATACGCAGTATTTT | CASRLAGTDTQYF
NA | NA | TRBJ2-7 | TRBV28 | TGTGCCAGCAGCCCGACAGATCTCTACGAGCAGTACTTC | CASSPTDLYEQYF
NA | NA | TRBJ1-4 | TRBV30 | TGTGCCTGGAGCCCCTCTAATGAAAAACTGTTTTTT | CAWSPSNEKLFF
NA | NA | TRBJ1-2 | TRBV28 | TGTGCCAGCAGGCGACAAGGGGAGCTCGGCTACACCTTC | CASRRQGELGYTF
NA | few | TRBJ1-2 | TRBV7-2 | TGTGCCAGCAGCTTAAATGCAGGGTATGGCTACACCTTC | CASSLNAGYGYTF
NA | NA | TRBJ2-6 | TRBV19 | TGTGCCAGTAGTAAGGGGATCTCTGGGGCCAACGTCCTGACTTTC | CASSKGISGANVLTF
NA | few | TRBJ1-2 | TRBV6-7 | TGTGCCAGCACCCCCTGGGCAGGGATGAAACAGGGCTATGGCTACACCTTC | CASTPWAGMKQGYGYTF
TRBD1 | NA | TRBJ1-4 | TRBV19 | TGTGCCAGTAGTCCGGGACAGGGAAGGAGACTGTTTTTT | CASSPGQGRRLFF
NA | once | TRBJ1-6 | TRBV28 | TGTGCCAGCACCATCCCGTCCCGGGCTTCCGTCCCCCTCCACTTT | CASTIPSRASVPLHF
NA | NA | TRBJ1-1 | TRBV15 | TGTGCCACCAGCGGGGGGACGTTCGGAAACACTGAAGCTTTCTTT | CATSGGTFGNTEAFF
TRBD1 | few | TRBJ1-2 | TRBV11-3 | TGTGCCAGCAGCTGGGGACAGGGGAACTATGGCTACACCTTC | CASSWGQGNYGYTF
NA | NA | TRBJ2-7 | TRBV25-1 | TGTGCCAGCAGTGAATGGGTTGGGTTATCGCTCGAGCAGTACTTC | CASSEWVGLSLEQYF
NA | NA | TRBJ1-5 | TRBV15 | TGTGCCACCAGCAGAGATCAGGGAGATTTTCAGCCCCAGCATTTT | CATSRDQGDFQPQHF
NA | NA | TRBJ1-5 | TRBV6-8 | TGTGCCAGCAGTGTTTCCAGAAATCAGCCCCAGCATTTT | CASSVSRNQPQHF
NA | few | TRBJ2-3 | TRBV6-8 | TGTGCCAGCAAAAAGGAGCGACATAGCACAGATACGCAGTATTTT | CASKKERHSTDTQYF
NA | NA | TRBJ1-2 | TRBV25-1 | TGTGCCAGCAGTGTGGGAGGGGCCCTCTATGGCTACACCTTC | CASSVGGALYGYTF
NA | NA | TRBJ2-3 | TRBV4-1 | TGCGCCAGCAGCCAAGCTGACCTCGGCTATACGCAGTATTTT | CASSQADLGYTQYF
NA | medium-sized | TRBJ1-5 | TRBV6-8 | TGTGCCAGCAGTTTTTTCTCCGATCAGCCCCAGCATTTT | CASSFFSDQPQHF
TRBD2 | many | TRBJ2-1 | TRBV11-3 | TGTGCCAGCAGCTTACGGTTAGGTAGCGGGAGTGGGGATGAGCAGTTCTTC | CASSLRLGSGSGDEQFF
NA | few | TRBJ2-1 | TRBV19 | TGTGCCAGTAGTCTCAGGACAGTTACCAATGAGCAGTTCTTC | CASSLRTVTNEQFF
NA | NA | TRBJ1-5 | TRBV6-1 | TGTGCCAGCAGTGAAGCGCGGCTATGGGGGACGAGCAATCAGCCCCAGCATTTT | CASSEARLWGTSNQPQHF
NA | NA | TRBJ1-4 | TRBV30 | TGTGCCTGGAAAGCTGGTAATGAAAAACTGTTTTTT | CAWKAGNEKLFF
NA | few | TRBJ2-7 | TRBV6-8 | TGTGCCAGCAGCGACCCTTCCTACGAGCAGTACTTC | CASSDPSYEQYF
NA | medium-sized | TRBJ1-2 | TRBV6-8 | TGTGCCAGCAGTGACGGACCCTATGGCTACACCTTC | CASSDGPYGYTF
TRBD2 | NA | TRBJ2-3 | TRBV9 | TGTGCCAGCAGCGTAGGAGGGACTAGCGGGACGGATACGCAGTATTTT | CASSVGGTSGTDTQYF
NA | few | TRBJ2-7 | TRBV6-8 | TGTGCCAGCAGTGAGCCAGCGAGCTACGAGCAGTACTTC | CASSEPASYEQYF
NA | NA | TRBJ1-5 | TRBV6-8 | TGTGCCAGCAAGCTTAGTAGGGGGAGCAATCAGCCCCAGCATTTT | CASKLSRGSNQPQHF
NA | medium-sized | TRBJ2-7 | TRBV6-8 | TGTGCCATCAGTGCGACGCCCTACGAGCAGTACTTC | CAISATPYEQYF
TRBD2 | NA | TRBJ2-1 | TRBV28 | TGTGCCAGCAGTGGCTTAGCGGGGGGGCCGAATGAGCAGTTCTTC | CASSGLAGGPNEQFF
NA | NA | TRBJ1-4 | TRBV14 | TGTGCCAGCAGCACGATTGTTGACAGGAGTAATGAAAAACTGTTTTTT | CASSTIVDRSNEKLFF
NA | medium-sized | TRBJ1-1 | TRBV18 | TGTGCCAGCTCCCCAGTGGGCGTGAACACTGAAGCTTTCTTT | CASSPVGVNTEAFF
NA | NA | TRBJ2-7 | TRBV28 | TGTGCCAGCAGTTTATCGGGCGGGATGGCCGAGCAGTACTTC | CASSLSGGMAEQYF
TRBD1 | NA | TRBJ1-6 | TRBV7-2 | TGTGCCAGCAGCCCCGACAGGGCTTCACCCCTCCACTTT | CASSPDRASPLHF
TRBD2 | NA | TRBJ2-3 | TRBV9 | TGTGCCAGCAGCATCAGCGGGAGAGGTGCAGATACGCAGTATTTT | CASSISGRGADTQYF
NA | medium-sized | TRBJ1-1 | TRBV6-8 | TGTGCCAGCAGTCAGTCGGGCGGGACTGAAGCTTTCTTT | CASSQSGGTEAFF
NA | few | TRBJ2-5 | TRBV4-1 | TGCGCCAGCAGCCCCCCAGGGGGGGAGACCCAGTACTTC | CASSPPGGETQYF
NA | NA | TRBJ1-2 | TRBV19 | TGTGCCACGAATACCGCAGGGGTGTATGGCTACACCTTC | CATNTAGVYGYTF
NA | NA | TRBJ2-1 | TRBV11-3 | TGTGCCAGCAGCTTACAACTAGCCTACAATGAGCAGTTCTTC | CASSLQLAYNEQFF
NA | NA | TRBJ1-3 | TRBV14 | TGTGCCAGCAGCCAAGATTGGGGGGGATACTCTGGAAACACCATATATTTT | CASSQDWGGYSGNTIYF
NA | NA | TRBJ1-5 | TRBV28 | TGTGCCAGCTTCCCGTCCAGGGGATTGTTCAGCAATCAGCCCCAGCATTTT | CASFPSRGLFSNQPQHF
NA | once | TRBJ1-4 | TRBV25-1 | TGTGCCAGCAGTTCGGGGGTATATGAAAAACTGTTTTTT | CASSSGVYEKLFF
TRBD1 | NA | TRBJ1-1 | TRBV19 | TGTGCCAGTAGTTCCCTCCGGGACAGGGCTCTGAACACTGAAGCTTTCTTT | CASSSLRDRALNTEAFF
NA | few | TRBJ2-5 | TRBV4-1 | TGCGCCAGCAGCCAAGAAGGGGTCCGGGAGACCCAGTACTTC | CASSQEGVRETQYF